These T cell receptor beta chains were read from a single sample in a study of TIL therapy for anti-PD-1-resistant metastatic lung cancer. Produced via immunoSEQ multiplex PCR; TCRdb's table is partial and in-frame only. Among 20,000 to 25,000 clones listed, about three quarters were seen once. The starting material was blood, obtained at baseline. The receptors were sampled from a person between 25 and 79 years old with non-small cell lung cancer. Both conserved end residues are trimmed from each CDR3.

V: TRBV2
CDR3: ASSVDEGYGYT

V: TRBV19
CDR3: ASTGRAEAF

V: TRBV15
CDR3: ATSRARTGANEKLF

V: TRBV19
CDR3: ASSMSIQETQY

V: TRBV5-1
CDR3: ASSLEQMNTEAF

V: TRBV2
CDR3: ASRASFSF

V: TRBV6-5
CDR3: ASSPGPPPATQY

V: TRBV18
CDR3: ASSPRAGDNSPLH

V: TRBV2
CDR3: ASSEEGNYGYT

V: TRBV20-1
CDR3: SGAGYTEAF

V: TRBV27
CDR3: ASSPRQGIYGYT

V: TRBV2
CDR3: ASSPGLEEQY

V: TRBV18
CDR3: ASSPRTGSEDTEAF

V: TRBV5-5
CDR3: ASSLAGFYNEQF

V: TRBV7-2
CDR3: ASSPTRDINSYGYT

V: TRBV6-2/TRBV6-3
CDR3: ASSDPIFPGTANYGYT

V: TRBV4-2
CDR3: ASSPPQGLANYGYT

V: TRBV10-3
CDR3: AISGGGTEAF

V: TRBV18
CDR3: ASSTVMNTEAF

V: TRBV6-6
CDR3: ASSRTDGNTEAF

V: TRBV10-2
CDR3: ASSTTYNEQF

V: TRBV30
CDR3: AWGYRDSRRGEQF

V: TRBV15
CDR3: ATSRGTGTPNTEAF

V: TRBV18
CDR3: ASSPMTGEQF

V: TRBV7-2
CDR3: ASSGTGPNYGYT

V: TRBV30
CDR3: AWWETGARTEAF

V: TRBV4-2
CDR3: ASSSRASGGANEQF

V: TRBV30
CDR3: AWSTSSYEQY

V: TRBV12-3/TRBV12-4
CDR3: ASSLSSNQPQH

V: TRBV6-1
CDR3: ASSDPPDRGDGYT

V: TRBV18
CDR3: ASSPPRSRGSSETQY

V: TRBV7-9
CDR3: ASSPESAGYNEQF

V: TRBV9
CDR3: ASSGGLNTEAF

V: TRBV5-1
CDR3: ASSLTGLNTEAF

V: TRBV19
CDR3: ASTRGPGVAYEQY

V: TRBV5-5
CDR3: ASSLTVYSGANVLT

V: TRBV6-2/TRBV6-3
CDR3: ASSYQGLYGYT

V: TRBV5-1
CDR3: ASSEGTRVRELF

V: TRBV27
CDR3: ASQRGDTQY

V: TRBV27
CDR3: ASSLFGTSAYNEQF

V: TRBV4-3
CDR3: ASSQGRQGSNEQF

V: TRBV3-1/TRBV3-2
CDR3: ASSQGVGQDRNTIY

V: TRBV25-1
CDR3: ASSPRKALAGAGETQY

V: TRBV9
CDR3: ASSEGARETQY

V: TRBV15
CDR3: ATSNDRGAGYT

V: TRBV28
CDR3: ASSDRAYGYT

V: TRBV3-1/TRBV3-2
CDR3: ASSLSHRNQPQH